Each of the 10 T cell receptor beta chains below was sequenced from the same sample in a study of Ad26.COV2.S vaccination and SARS-CoV-2 variants (dated by TCRdb to about 2021). The method was the immunoSEQ multiplex PCR assay. The table was pulled from immuneACCESS by TCRdb, which kept in-frame rearrangements only. Such tables lose some clones; where checked, under half of the loss comes from unresolved V genes, and the rest has no known cause. The sample table shows around 400,000 clones, and approximately 92% are seen once. The ten largest make up 12% of the sample. Taken with the paper, the label for treatment or condition translates to: around 19 received Ad26.COV2.S at low or high dose, single or two shots; about 5 received placebo; per-sample allocation not given. For vaccine and placebo recipients, the sequenced repertoires came from samples collected on day 63 after the first injection.

The material was peripheral blood, obtained in a trial of Ad26.COV2.S vaccine versus placebo. The source of these receptors is a person aged 18-65 years who received the Ad26.COV2.S COVID-19 vaccine or a placebo.

The V call is TRBV10-1, the J call TRBJ2-7; 12 positions match TRBD1. The CDR3 totals 15 residues. Germline values: CDR1 WNHNN, CDR2 SYGVQD (reference sequence). The ends lost 5 bases at V and 4 bases at J; junction bases unmatched: 6. The CDR3, as DNA: TGCGCCAGCAGTCCGGGACAGGGGGCGCGGTACGAGCAGTACTTC. Translating gives CASSPGQGARYEQYF.

This clone came up once. This chain uses TRBV29-1 with TRBJ2-6, with 7 bases fitting TRBD1. The CDR3 covers 15 residues. The germline CDR1 and CDR2 sequences are SQVTM and ANQGSEA. V lost 7 bases and J lost 4; bases outside the gene matches: 10. CDR3 protein: CSGFLQGSGANVLTF. In DNA, the CDR3 is TGCAGCGGGTTTCTACAGGGGTCGGGGGCCAACGTCCTGACTTTC.

The table lists this clone with a count of one. V and J are TRBV5-1 and TRBJ2-1; D may be TRBD1 (7 bases). The germline CDR1 and CDR2 sequences are SGHRS and YFSETQ. The CDR3 loop spans 14 amino acids. Trimming pared 4 bases from V and 4 bases from J, leaving 12 bases between. Written as DNA, the CDR3 is TGCGCCAGCAGCCGGACAGGAGGGTACAATGAGCAGTTCTTC. This sequence encodes CASSRTGGYNEQFF. Drawing the rest from reference TRBV5-1 and TRBJ2-1, the complete variable domain is KAGVTQTPRYLIKTRGQQVTLSCSPISGHRSVSWYQQTPGQGLQFLFEYFSETQRNKGNFPGRFSGRQFSNSRSEMNVSTLELGDSALYLCASSRTGGYNEQFFGPGTRLTVL.

V is TRBV29-1 and J is TRBJ1-2, with D perhaps matching TRBD1 (5 bases). Deletions cut 4 bases from V and 2 bases from J, with 8 bases between. The CDR3 has 12 amino acids. Germline CDR1 reads SQVTM; CDR2 reads ANQGSEA. This chain's CDR3 is CSVGSGNYGYTF. The DNA for the CDR3 is TGCAGCGTTGGCTCAGGGAACTATGGCTACACCTTC.

V gene TRBV6-5 combines with J gene TRBJ1-4; TRBD1 aligns across 7 bases. The CDR3 is made up of 12 amino acids. The germline V gene has CDR1 MNHEY and CDR2 SVGAGI. V was pared by 7 bases and J by 4 bases, with 0 bases of the junction left unmatched. CDR3 amino acids: CASNRGNEKLFF. CDR3 DNA: TGTGCCAGCAACAGGGGTAATGAAAAACTGTTTTTT.

V is TRBV27 and J is TRBJ2-2; no clear D. With 5 bases removed from V and 1 base from J, the gap between germline ends came to 8 bases. This CDR3 region has 14 residues. Germline CDR1 and CDR2: MNHEY and SMNVEV (reference sequence). The CDR3: CASSLLRNTGELFF. DNA for the CDR3: TGTGCCAGCAGTCTCTTAAGGAACACCGGGGAGCTGTTTTTT.

The gene calls are TRBV2 and TRBJ2-1, with 7 bases fitting TRBD2. The CDR3 length is 17 residues. Germline loops: CDR1 SNHLY, CDR2 FYNNEI. Trimming at V came to 6 bases and at J to 8 bases, leaving 19 bases not matched to a gene. CDR3 nucleotide sequence: TGTGCCAGCAGCTCGGGACTAAAACGTAGTGGTAGCGATGAGCAGTTCTTC. This sequence encodes CASSSGLKRSGSDEQFF.

This chain uses TRBV7-8 with TRBJ2-2; D gene unclear. This CDR3 is 18 amino acids long. CDR1 and CDR2 (germline): SGHVS, FQNEAQ. The V gene lost 3 bases and the J gene lost 0 bases, with 17 bases spanning the gap. CDR3: CASSFIRPPLSNTGELFF. Written as DNA, the CDR3 is TGTGCCAGCAGCTTTATCAGACCGCCCCTTTCGAACACCGGGGAGCTGTTTTTT.

This clone appeared a single time. The rearrangement links TRBV19 to TRBJ1-1, with 10 nucleotides matching TRBD1. The V gene end was trimmed by 4 bases and the J gene end by 5 bases; junction bases not matched to a gene: 10. The CDR3 extends over 16 amino acids. Germline CDR1 and CDR2: LNHDA and SQIVND (reference sequence). CDR3 sequence: CASSRTGGGMRTEAFF. CDR3 bases: TGTGCCAGTAGTAGGACAGGGGGGGGTATGAGGACTGAAGCTTTCTTT.

The chain is built from TRBV27 and TRBJ1-1; D might be TRBD1 (6 bases). V gave up 8 bases and J gave up 7 bases, with 11 bases separating them. CDR1 and CDR2 from the germline V gene are MNHEY and SMNVEV (reference sequence). This CDR3 spans 11 amino acids. CDR3 sequence (DNA): TGTGCCAGCGGGGGGCAACTTGAAGCTTTCTTT. Protein sequence: CASGGQLEAFF.